These T cell receptor beta chains were read from a single sample in a study of shared clonotypes between healthy human individuals. The table came from immunoSEQ multiplex PCR; TCRdb's copy has only in-frame clones and leaves some out. Among about 1.1 million clones listed, 70% to 85% were seen once. The specimen sequenced was memory CD4+ T cells from PBMCs. These receptors were taken from a man between 18 and 29 years old in good health. Some clones in this sample may be carry-over from other donors' samples. Both conserved end residues are part of each CDR3. The D gene is left open where the match is weak. Not every row has a clone size; where given, it reads once, few, many or a size class.

abundance: few; j_gene: TRBJ2-6; d_gene: NA; v_gene: TRBV28; CDR3aa: CASSYPNSRGANVLTF; CDR3nt: TGTGCCAGCAGTTACCCCAATAGTAGGGGGGCCAACGTCCTGACTTTC
abundance: few; j_gene: TRBJ1-4; d_gene: TRBD1; v_gene: TRBV6-1; CDR3aa: CASQLDRVNEKLFF; CDR3nt: TGTGCCAGCCAATTGGACAGGGTAAATGAAAAACTGTTTTTT
abundance: NA; j_gene: TRBJ2-1; d_gene: NA; v_gene: TRBV29-1; CDR3aa: CSVGLDAYNEQFF; CDR3nt: TGCAGCGTGGGACTGGACGCCTACAATGAGCAGTTCTTC
abundance: NA; j_gene: TRBJ1-2; d_gene: NA; v_gene: TRBV30; CDR3aa: CAWSVRALGTF; CDR3nt: TGTGCCTGGAGTGTTCGGGCCCTGGGCACCTTC
abundance: NA; j_gene: TRBJ1-6; d_gene: NA; v_gene: TRBV9; CDR3aa: CASSVDGARDSPLHF; CDR3nt: TGTGCCAGCAGCGTAGACGGGGCGCGTGATTCACCCCTCCACTTT
abundance: NA; j_gene: TRBJ1-1; d_gene: TRBD1; v_gene: TRBV7-3; CDR3aa: CASSLTRDRATEAFF; CDR3nt: TGTGCCAGCAGCTTAACGCGGGACAGGGCCACTGAAGCTTTCTTT
abundance: NA; j_gene: TRBJ2-1; d_gene: NA; v_gene: TRBV6-5; CDR3aa: CASSGPYNEQFF; CDR3nt: TGTGCCAGCAGTGGACCCTACAATGAGCAGTTCTTC
abundance: NA; j_gene: TRBJ1-5; d_gene: NA; v_gene: TRBV4-1; CDR3aa: CASSQEPVLNQPQHF; CDR3nt: TGCGCCAGCAGCCAAGAACCAGTCCTAAATCAGCCCCAGCATTTT
abundance: NA; j_gene: TRBJ1-5; d_gene: NA; v_gene: TRBV9; CDR3aa: CASSVAGEQPQHF; CDR3nt: TGTGCCAGCAGCGTAGCAGGCGAACAGCCCCAGCATTTT
abundance: NA; j_gene: TRBJ2-5; d_gene: TRBD1; v_gene: TRBV5-6; CDR3aa: CASSPGQGALETQYF; CDR3nt: TGTGCCAGCAGCCCCGGACAGGGGGCTCTTGAGACCCAGTACTTC
abundance: NA; j_gene: TRBJ2-1; d_gene: NA; v_gene: TRBV2; CDR3aa: CASRGLGNEQFF; CDR3nt: TGTGCCAGCAGGGGGCTAGGAAATGAGCAGTTCTTC
abundance: NA; j_gene: TRBJ1-5; d_gene: NA; v_gene: TRBV6-1; CDR3aa: CASSDQNLGPQHF; CDR3nt: TGTGCCAGCAGTGACCAAAACCTCGGGCCCCAGCATTTT
abundance: NA; j_gene: TRBJ2-7; d_gene: NA; v_gene: TRBV6-6; CDR3aa: CASSRTTTYEQYF; CDR3nt: TGTGCCAGCAGCAGGACTACCACCTACGAGCAGTACTTC
abundance: once; j_gene: TRBJ2-5; d_gene: NA; v_gene: TRBV2; CDR3aa: CASSAAVETQYF; CDR3nt: TGTGCCAGCAGTGCGGCCGTAGAGACCCAGTACTTC
abundance: NA; j_gene: TRBJ2-1; d_gene: TRBD2; v_gene: TRBV27; CDR3aa: CASSSGLHNEQFF; CDR3nt: TGTGCCAGCAGTTCGGGACTACACAATGAGCAGTTCTTC
abundance: NA; j_gene: TRBJ1-2; d_gene: NA; v_gene: TRBV4-2; CDR3aa: CASSQGGAGAGNYGYTF; CDR3nt: TGTGCCAGCAGCCAAGGAGGGGCAGGGGCGGGTAACTATGGCTACACCTTC